This TCR beta chain was retrieved from a study of PD-1 blockade in classical Hodgkin lymphoma. Study-wide findings and caveats: Patients who responded completely had about the same baseline diversity as newly diagnosed patients. Patients were excluded if nivolumab began under 1 year after ASCT (the autologous transplant). Prior therapy or disease activity may underlie the repertoire differences, whose causes remain undefined.

The CDR3 loop spans 16 amino acids. V was pared by 2 bases and J by 5 bases, with 7 bases of the junction left unmatched. Germline assignment: CDR1 MNHNS and CDR2 SASEGT. As for this clone: Its matching antigen is unknown.

Data came from immunoSEQ multiplex PCR; TCRdb stores just in-frame clones and leaves some out. Among 25,000 or so clones listed, 88% were seen once. As for time point: cycle 4 day 1 (C4D1), after 5 to 7 weeks of nivolumab. Brentuximab vedotin exposure varied among the patients, all of whom had relapsed after autologous stem cell transplantation. The best responses consisted of complete response, partial response or progressive disease. This chain connects TRBV6-1 to TRBJ2-5; 11 nucleotides line up with TRBD1. This TCR derives from a human donor with classical Hodgkin lymphoma. The sequencing used peripheral blood mononuclear cells (PBMCs), collected before the fourth cycle of nivolumab. Here the CDR3 reads CASSEPGTGGGETQYF. The CDR3 nucleotides are TGTGCCAGCAGTGAACCCGGGACAGGGGGAGGGGAGACCCAGTACTTC.